A single sample is the source of the 18 T cell receptor beta chains below, sequenced in a study of shared clonotypes between healthy human individuals. The method was immunoSEQ multiplex PCR; TCRdb's version includes in-frame clones alone and lacks a portion of them. Of around 1.1 million clones in the sample, about 80% were seen once. The sequenced sample consisted of memory CD4+ T cells from PBMCs. Noted subset: CD45RA-negative fraction. The receptors were gathered from a man aged 18 to 29 in good health. Some clones in this sample may be carry-over from other donors' samples.

The V gene is TRBV5-6, the J gene TRBJ2-2; no definite D call. From germline, CDR1 is SGHDT and CDR2 YYEEEE. V was cut by 0 bases and J by 5 bases, with 5 bases left in between. There are 13 residues in the CDR3. In DNA form, the CDR3 reads TGTGCCAGCAGCTTGGGTATAACCGGGGAGCTGTTTTTT. This gives the protein CASSLGITGELFF.

The genes are TRBV18 and TRBJ2-3; 7 bases agree with TRBD2. The V and J ends lost 3 bases and 0 bases, in that order; junction bases with no gene match: 12. This CDR3 region has 18 residues. Germline V gene lookup returns CDR1 KGHSH and CDR2 LQKENI. For the CDR3, the DNA is TGTGCCAGCTCACCCTTGCTCGGAGCGGGGTTTAGCACAGATACGCAGTATTTT. Protein sequence: CASSPLLGAGFSTDTQYF.

The genes are TRBV7-3 and TRBJ2-5, with TRBD2 identical over 11 bases. Germline V gives CDR1 SGHTA, CDR2 FQGTGA. The junction had 2 bases not matched to a gene; V was cut back by 1 base and J by 4 bases. The CDR3 is 15 residues long. DNA of the CDR3: TGTGCCAGCAGCTTAATAGCGGGAGGGTTAGAGACCCAGTACTTC. Its protein product is CASSLIAGGLETQYF.

The chain carries TRBV10-3 and TRBJ2-1; no firm D call. Germline V gene lookup returns CDR1 ENHRY and CDR2 SYGVKD. The CDR3 length is 13 residues. V dropped 3 bases and J dropped 4 bases, with 7 bases sitting between them. CDR3 DNA: TGTGCCATCAGTGATCAGAAATACAATGAGCAGTTCTTC. Protein product: CAISDQKYNEQFF.

This clone was seen only a few times. The rearrangement uses TRBV30 and TRBJ1-5; no firm D call. The V end was cut by 0 bases, the J end by 9 bases, with 12 bases between. The V gene's germline CDR1 is GTSNPN and CDR2 SVGIG (reference sequence). This CDR3 region has 13 residues. As DNA, the CDR3 is TGTGCCTGGAGTGTACTAGCTGGAACGCCCCAGCATTTT. Translation: CAWSVLAGTPQHF.

V is TRBV5-4 and J is TRBJ1-4; no reliable D call. This CDR3 comprises 16 residues. The ends were cut back, 4 bases at V and 0 bases at J, with 13 bases in the middle. Germline V gene data show CDR1 as SGHNT and CDR2 as YYREEE (reference sequence). This CDR3 reads CASSQDAGATNEKLFF. The CDR3 DNA sequence: TGTGCCAGCAGCCAGGACGCGGGTGCAACTAATGAAAAACTGTTTTTT.

This chain connects TRBV7-2 to TRBJ2-7; possible D gene TRBD1, 5 bases. With 5 bases removed from V and 2 bases from J, the gap between germline ends came to 13 bases. The CDR3 spans 14 residues. Germline V gene lookup returns CDR1 SGHTA and CDR2 FQGNSA. The CDR3 DNA reads as TGTGCCAGCAGCCCCCGCGGACATCCCTACGAGCAGTACTTC. It specifies CASSPRGHPYEQYF. The full variable domain, in which reference TRBV7-2 and TRBJ2-7 provide the parts outside the CDR3, is GAGVSQSPSNKVTEKGKDVELRCDPISGHTALYWYRQSLGQGLEFLIYFQGNSAPDKSGLPSDRFSAERTGGSVSTLTIQRTQQEDSAVYLCASSPRGHPYEQYFGPGTRLTVT.

The rearrangement uses TRBV6-1 and TRBJ2-7, with 9 nucleotides matching TRBD2. With 7 bases clipped from V and 3 bases from J, the junction kept 10 bases outside the gene matches. This CDR3 contains 15 residues. Germline V CDR1 and CDR2: MNHNS, SASEGT. CDR3 region: CASNRAGGGLYEQYF. The CDR3, as DNA: TGTGCCAGCAATAGAGCGGGAGGCGGCCTCTACGAGCAGTACTTC.

The gene calls are TRBV19 and TRBJ2-4; 11 positions agree with TRBD2. The CDR3 extends over 19 amino acids. Germline V lookup: CDR1 LNHDA, CDR2 SQIVND (reference sequence). V trimming: 4 bases; J trimming: 8 bases; junction bases outside the gene matches: 19. The CDR3 spells CASSTRSSGRSRRGDIQYF. The CDR3 coding sequence is TGTGCCAGTAGTACTCGTTCTAGCGGGAGGTCGAGACGTGGGGACATTCAGTACTTC.

The CDR3 DNA is TGTGCCAGCAACTCTAGGACAGGGCAAGACAAAAACATTCAGTACTTC. This encodes CASNSRTGQDKNIQYF. This chain joins TRBV5-4 and TRBJ2-4; 8 bases align to TRBD1. Germline-derived CDR1 and CDR2 are SGHNT and YYREEE (reference sequence). With V trimmed by 6 bases and J by 3 bases, 11 bases remained unmatched. This CDR3 spans 16 amino acids. Combining the CDR3 with reference TRBV5-4 and TRBJ2-4 gives the whole variable domain ETGVTQSPTHLIKTRGQQVTLRCSSQSGHNTVSWYQQALGQGPQFIFQYYREEENGRGNFPPRFSGLQFPNYSSELNVNALELDDSALYLCASNSRTGQDKNIQYFGAGTRLSVL.

The J gene is TRBJ1-2, the V gene TRBV2; D is undetermined. The CDR3 is made up of 12 amino acids. The V end lost 8 bases, the J end lost 8 bases, and 15 bases lay between the germline ends. The V gene's germline CDR1 is SNHLY and CDR2 FYNNEI. CDR3 nucleotides: TGTGCCAGCCAATTATCCGGAGGGGGCTACACCTTC. The encoded protein is CASQLSGGGYTF.

V gene TRBV6-6 combines with J gene TRBJ2-1; 11 nucleotides align to TRBD2. Germline assignment: CDR1 MNHNY and CDR2 SVGAGI (reference sequence). This CDR3 spans 13 amino acids. After removal of 6 bases from V and 7 bases from J, the junction contained 2 bases not matched to a gene. The CDR3 DNA reads as TGTGCCAGCAGAACTAGCGGGAGTAATGAGCAGTTCTTC. Its protein product is CASRTSGSNEQFF.

This clone occurred a few times. The CDR3 DNA reads as TGTGCCAGCCAGGAGGGGGAGTGGCATGAGCAGTTCTTC. Protein product: CASQEGEWHEQFF. The rearrangement joins TRBV6-1 to TRBJ2-1; D may be TRBD1 or TRBD2 (6 bases each). V was pared by 8 bases and J by 8 bases, with 16 bases between. The CDR3 covers 13 residues. Germline V gives CDR1 MNHNS, CDR2 SASEGT.

The rearrangement joins TRBV28 to TRBJ1-1; TRBD1 is a possible D gene (6 bases). Trimming shortened V by 10 bases and J by 0 bases, and 9 bases separated the two germline ends. Germline CDR1 MDHEN, CDR2 SYDVKM. There are 12 residues in the CDR3. As DNA, the CDR3 is TGTGCCATAGGGACATTGAACACTGAAGCTTTCTTT. Its translation is CAIGTLNTEAFF.

V and J are TRBV28 and TRBJ2-3; D is uncertain. V shed 5 bases and J shed 2 bases, with 11 bases lying between them. This CDR3 is built from 14 residues. Germline-derived CDR1 and CDR2 are MDHEN and SYDVKM. CDR3 nucleotide sequence: TGTGCCAGCAGTCGTACGGCAACCACAGATACGCAGTATTTT. Its protein product is CASSRTATTDTQYF.

This chain links TRBV28 with TRBJ1-2, with unresolved D. CDR1 is MDHEN and CDR2 is SYDVKM in the germline V gene. This CDR3 is 15 amino acids long. The V end lost 7 bases, the J end lost 4 bases, and 19 bases lay between the germline ends. Written as DNA, the CDR3 is TGTGCCAGCACCCCCGGGAGAAACCGAGTCTATGGCTACACCTTC. Protein sequence: CASTPGRNRVYGYTF.

There are a few counts of this clone. The rearrangement links TRBV18 to TRBJ2-5, with D perhaps TRBD2 (6 bases). The CDR3 loop spans 14 amino acids. With 0 bases removed from V and 5 bases from J, the gap between germline ends came to 10 bases. The germline V gene has CDR1 KGHSH and CDR2 LQKENI. DNA of the CDR3: TGTGCCAGCTCACCACCCACGGGAGTGGAGACCCAGTACTTC. Its translation is CASSPPTGVETQYF.

The V call is TRBV5-1, the J call TRBJ2-7, with 7 bases lining up with TRBD1. From germline, CDR1 is SGHRS and CDR2 YFSETQ. J was trimmed by 3 bases and V by 4 bases; bases with no gene match: 7. The CDR3 runs 14 residues. The CDR3 DNA sequence: TGCGCCAGCAGCACAGGACAGGTGCACTACGAGCAGTACTTC. Translated, it gives CASSTGQVHYEQYF.